This T cell receptor beta chain was identified during a study of PD-L1 blockade in urothelial cancer. Study information: Males with bladder-origin urothelial cancer constituted about 85% of the roughly 30 patients. Across blood samples, T cells had a median count of 141,255.

Every PCR was spiked with synthetic TCR analog templates. TCRdb keeps only in-frame clones here, not all; method: immunoSEQ multiplex PCR. Of 65,000 to 80,000 clones in the sample, 90% were seen once. Time point meaning: pretreatment peripheral blood. The junction had 10 bases not matched to a gene; V was cut back by 7 bases and J by 3 bases. The V gene's germline CDR1 is MNHNS and CDR2 SASEGT. The CDR3 extends over 15 amino acids. The clonotype was recovered from a man in his sixties or seventies with urothelial cancer. The sequences come from PBMCs, collected around atezolizumab (anti-PD-L1) treatment. The chain is built from TRBV6-1 and TRBJ2-7, with 9 bases lining up with TRBD1. The CDR3 sequence: CASTSWGTGSYEQYF. CDR3 coding DNA: TGTGCCAGCACTTCTTGGGGGACAGGGAGCTACGAGCAGTACTTC.